The 2 T cell receptor beta chains presented below share a single source sample, sequenced in a study of blood T cell repertoires in COVID-19. Profiled with immunoSEQ multiplex PCR; TCRdb holds only in-frame clones, not every one. The table has under 250,000 clones, about 90% seen once. The sequencing sample was made of peripheral blood. The receptors were gathered from a man aged 25 to 40 with COVID-19, enrolled during active disease.

V is TRBV27 and J is TRBJ2-7; 9 nucleotides line up with TRBD1. This CDR3 comprises 14 residues. CDR1 and CDR2 (germline): MNHEY, SMNVEV (reference sequence). V trimming: 4 bases; J trimming: 5 bases; junction bases outside the gene matches: 6. The CDR3 DNA is TGTGCCAGCAGTTCCGGGACAGGGCCCAACGAGCAGTACTTC. As protein: CASSSGTGPNEQYF.

The gene calls are TRBV5-1 and TRBJ2-3, with 10 bases identical to TRBD2. The CDR3 length is 18 residues. The germline gives CDR1 SGHRS, CDR2 YFSETQ. The J segment lost 0 bases and the V segment lost 1 base, leaving 8 bases of the junction unmatched. CDR3 nucleotides: TGCGCCAGCAGCTTGTATGGTAGCGGGGGGCTGAGCACAGATACGCAGTATTTT. Translation gives CASSLYGSGGLSTDTQYF.